This TCR beta chain was captured by sequencing in a study of blood T cell repertoires in COVID-19 (dated by TCRdb to the early 2020s). With respect to the entire study: Samples from collaborators originated in the United States, Italy and Spain and spanned both the acute and convalescent phases of COVID-19. The material from the prospective study consisted of cDNA or gDNA derived from T cells, B-cell-depleted T cells, or PBMCs. The dataset comprised deeply sampled blood TCRbeta repertoires from subjects exposed to, actively infected with, or recovered from COVID-19. The repertoires were made available in a free public database intended to serve as a resource for research on the immune response to SARS-CoV-2. Samples were obtained from the ongoing ImmuneRACE study (first 160 participants) and from 1,254 subjects provided by 6 global collaborators. The sample metadata nearly always contained a de-identified subject ID, COVID-19 status, age in years and sex. Where HLA class I and class II types were available, the types were taken from metadata supplied by the sample provider, not from assay-based typing. Paper-wide results and their limitations: How much clinical and demographic metadata was included differed by source and by participant, and the metadata was provided uncurated.

TCRbeta CDR3 regions were amplified from genomic DNA using the immunoSEQ Assay, a bias-controlled multiplex PCR. The paper's processing steps were these. The number of nucleated cells in each sample was estimated from the amplification of reference gene primers within the assay. To quantify the absolute abundance of each unique TCRbeta CDR3 rearrangement, sequence reads were collapsed and filtered. For each sample, productive Simpson clonality was calculated by taking the square root of Simpson's diversity index across productive rearrangements. The source is immuneACCESS, and TCRdb retained only in-frame sequences with V and J called. Part of the clones is not carried over; for the studies checked, unresolved V genes explain less than half of this, and the remainder is unexplained. V and J calls and clone size are given by that table; D and trimming were obtained from the DNA. This sample is represented by about 280,000 clones; 70% to 90% of them were singletons. The ten largest account for around 2.9% of the sample.

The CDR3 runs 16 amino acids, cysteine and phenylalanine included. CDR3 DNA only is kept here, 48 bases in frame from base 1. CDR1 and CDR2 (SGHTA, FQGNSA) derive from the germline V gene. Trimming removed 1 base from V and 6 bases from J; the gene matches leave 8 bases unexplained. The collaborating institutions used their own protocols to collect whole blood in K2EDTA tubes. For TCRbeta analysis, collaborators shipped samples in one of three forms: frozen whole blood, isolated PBMCs, or DNA extracted from either of those sample types. Comments on this clone: Its antigen has not been determined. No base-level quality is on record; no much larger clone is a single base apart.

The TCR originated in a woman aged 25 to 39 with active or convalescent COVID-19. The chain was built from TRBV7-2 and TRBJ2-5, with 10 bases in between that match TRBD2. Material: peripheral blood. CDR3 sequence: CASSLVSSGGQQTQYF. In nucleotide form, the sequence is TGTGCCAGCAGCTTAGTGAGTAGCGGGGGGCAGCAGACCCAGTACTTC.